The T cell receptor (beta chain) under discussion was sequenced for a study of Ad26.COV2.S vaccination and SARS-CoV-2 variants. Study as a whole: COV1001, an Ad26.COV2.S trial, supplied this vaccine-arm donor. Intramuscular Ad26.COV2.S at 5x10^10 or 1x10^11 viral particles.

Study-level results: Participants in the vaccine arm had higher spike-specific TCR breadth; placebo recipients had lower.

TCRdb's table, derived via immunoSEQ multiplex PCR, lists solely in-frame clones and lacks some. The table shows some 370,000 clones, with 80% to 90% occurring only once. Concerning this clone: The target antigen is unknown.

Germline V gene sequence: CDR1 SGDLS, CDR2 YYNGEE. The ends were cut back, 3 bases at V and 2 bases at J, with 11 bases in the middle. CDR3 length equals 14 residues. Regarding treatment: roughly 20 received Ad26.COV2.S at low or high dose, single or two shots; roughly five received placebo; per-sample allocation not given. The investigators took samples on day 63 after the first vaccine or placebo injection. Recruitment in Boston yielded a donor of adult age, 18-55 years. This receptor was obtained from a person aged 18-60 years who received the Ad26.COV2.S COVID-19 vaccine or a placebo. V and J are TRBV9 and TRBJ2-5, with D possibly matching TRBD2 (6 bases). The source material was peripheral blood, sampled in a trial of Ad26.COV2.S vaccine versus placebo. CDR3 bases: TGTGCCAGCAGCGCGGGACTCCAACAAGAGACCCAGTACTTC. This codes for CASSAGLQQETQYF.